This TCR beta chain was identified in a study of beta chain features in type 1 diabetes. General study findings and limits: The study found that naive, central memory and Treg TCRB repertoires appeared more similar in patients than in healthy donors. VDJ junctions sequenced from type 1 diabetes patients showed fewer insertions and more deletions.

Germline V gene sequence: CDR1 ENHRY, CDR2 SYGVKD. The CDR3 spans 15 residues. With V trimmed by 5 bases and J by 0 bases, 4 bases remained unmatched. As every portion of the isolated RNA was reverse transcribed, the sequencing read expressed TCRB transcripts. The repertoire was sequenced with immunoSEQ multiplex PCR; TCRdb's copy has only in-frame clones and lacks some. This table has hundreds of thousands of clones, about 14% appearing once. A note on this clone: Its target is not known.

The sequence came from a man younger than 45 in good health. Specimen: naive CD4+ T cells from blood. The chain combines TRBV10-3 with TRBJ1-1; 9 bases agree with TRBD1. CDR3: CAISPGTGMNTEAFF. Here the CDR3 DNA reads TGTGCCATCAGTCCCGGGACAGGGATGAACACTGAAGCTTTCTTT.